This T cell receptor beta chain was sequenced in a study of CD8+ T cells in alopecia areata. About this clone itself: Its specificity is not known. Its ends do not fully match the called genes, so a read error is possible.

RNA was isolated and reverse transcribed to cDNA, the sequencing template. Data came from immunoSEQ multiplex PCR; TCRdb stores just in-frame clones and leaves some out. The sample consists of more than 140,000 clones, approximately 86% of them appearing once. General study points: Administration of tofacitinib significantly diminished scalp clonality and expanded CD8+ clones within the top 100.

The treatment is: oral pan-JAK inhibitor, 5-10 mg twice daily. This CDR3 comprises 11 residues. CDR1 SGHRS and CDR2 YFSETQ come from the germline V gene. The material sequenced was CD8+ T cells sorted from blood, taken at week 4, from a patient treated with tofacitinib. This chain links TRBV5-1 with TRBJ2-3; no clear D. This TCR was recovered from a human donor with alopecia areata. The CDR3 is CASTLSDTQYF. DNA for the CDR3: TGCGCCAGCACCTTGTCCGATACGCAGTATTTT.